The rows below give T cell receptor beta chains drawn from one sample of a study of blood T cell repertoires in COVID-19. Profiled with immunoSEQ multiplex PCR; TCRdb holds only in-frame clones, not every one. The sample records around 25,000 clones, approximately 85% being singletons. Sequencing was performed on peripheral blood. These TCRs come from a woman aged 50 to 65 with active COVID-19. Both conserved end residues are part of each CDR3. Each record gives: D gene, J gene, V gene, clone size, CDR3 protein, CDR3 DNA. The D gene is left open where the match is weak. Size is stated for part of the rows, as once, few or many counts, or as a class when the clone is expanded.

D gene: NA
J gene: TRBJ2-2
V gene: TRBV11-3
clone size: NA
CDR3 protein: CASSSPGRGGNTGELFF
CDR3 DNA: TGTGCCAGCAGCTCACCCGGCAGGGGTGGTAACACCGGGGAGCTGTTTTTT

D gene: TRBD1
J gene: TRBJ1-2
V gene: TRBV2
clone size: NA
CDR3 protein: CASRGGQEVF
CDR3 DNA: TGTGCCAGCAGGGGGGGACAGGAGGTCTTC

D gene: TRBD2
J gene: TRBJ2-7
V gene: TRBV27
clone size: NA
CDR3 protein: CASRGWAGEGEQYF
CDR3 DNA: TGTGCCAGCAGAGGGTGGGCGGGAGAGGGAGAGCAGTACTTC

D gene: TRBD2
J gene: TRBJ2-1
V gene: TRBV6-2/TRBV6-3
clone size: NA
CDR3 protein: CASSYSMLAGLNEQFF
CDR3 DNA: TGTGCCAGCAGTTACTCGATGTTAGCGGGACTCAATGAGCAGTTCTTC

D gene: NA
J gene: TRBJ2-5
V gene: TRBV6-6
clone size: NA
CDR3 protein: CASSYYLGEETQYF
CDR3 DNA: TGTGCCAGCAGTTACTATCTAGGAGAAGAGACCCAGTACTTC

D gene: TRBD1
J gene: TRBJ1-2
V gene: TRBV7-6
clone size: NA
CDR3 protein: CASSSSPGQSAYGYTF
CDR3 DNA: TGTGCCAGCAGCTCTTCTCCGGGACAGTCCGCCTATGGCTACACCTTC

D gene: NA
J gene: TRBJ1-3
V gene: TRBV6-5
clone size: NA
CDR3 protein: CASTGKDTIYF
CDR3 DNA: TGTGCCAGCACAGGGAAGGACACCATATATTTT

D gene: NA
J gene: TRBJ2-3
V gene: TRBV7-2
clone size: NA
CDR3 protein: CASSLVGSGTDTQYF
CDR3 DNA: TGTGCCAGCAGCTTAGTCGGGTCGGGCACAGATACGCAGTATTTT

D gene: TRBD2
J gene: TRBJ2-7
V gene: TRBV7-9
clone size: once
CDR3 protein: CASSPGLAGTTYEQYF
CDR3 DNA: TGTGCCAGCAGCCCGGGACTAGCGGGAACAACCTACGAGCAGTACTTC

D gene: TRBD2
J gene: TRBJ2-7
V gene: TRBV27
clone size: few
CDR3 protein: CASSDRTSGNSYEQYF
CDR3 DNA: TGTGCCAGCAGTGACCGAACTAGCGGGAATTCCTACGAGCAGTACTTC

D gene: NA
J gene: TRBJ2-3
V gene: TRBV5-1
clone size: once
CDR3 protein: CASSPRDTSTDTQYF
CDR3 DNA: TGCGCCAGCAGCCCTCGGGACACCTCCACAGATACGCAGTATTTT

D gene: NA
J gene: TRBJ2-3
V gene: TRBV21-1
clone size: once
CDR3 protein: CASTLRGYSRAGAGPDTQYF
CDR3 DNA: TGTGCCAGCACCTTACGGGGGTACTCGCGGGCGGGGGCGGGCCCAGATACGCAGTATTTT

D gene: NA
J gene: TRBJ2-3
V gene: TRBV5-1
clone size: NA
CDR3 protein: CASSLGLAGVGTDTQYF
CDR3 DNA: TGCGCCAGCAGCTTGGGGCTAGCCGGCGTGGGCACAGATACGCAGTATTTT

D gene: NA
J gene: TRBJ1-1
V gene: TRBV5-4
clone size: NA
CDR3 protein: CASSSQITEAFF
CDR3 DNA: TGTGCCAGCAGCTCACAGATCACTGAAGCTTTCTTT

D gene: TRBD1
J gene: TRBJ2-2
V gene: TRBV2
clone size: NA
CDR3 protein: CASSADRGGVSGELFF
CDR3 DNA: TGTGCCAGCAGTGCTGACAGGGGGGGTGTAAGCGGGGAGCTGTTTTTT

D gene: NA
J gene: TRBJ1-3
V gene: TRBV11-2
clone size: NA
CDR3 protein: CASNPGPGNTIYF
CDR3 DNA: TGTGCCAGCAACCCGGGTCCTGGAAACACCATATATTTT

D gene: TRBD1
J gene: TRBJ1-2
V gene: TRBV19
clone size: once
CDR3 protein: CASTLKETGVYGYTF
CDR3 DNA: TGTGCCAGTACCCTAAAAGAGACAGGGGTGTATGGCTACACCTTC

D gene: NA
J gene: TRBJ1-1
V gene: TRBV7-8
clone size: NA
CDR3 protein: CASSLIRNTEAFF
CDR3 DNA: TGTGCCAGCAGCTTAATCCGGAACACTGAAGCTTTCTTT

D gene: TRBD1
J gene: TRBJ2-2
V gene: TRBV11-1
clone size: NA
CDR3 protein: CASSLVQGATGELFF
CDR3 DNA: TGTGCCAGCAGCTTAGTCCAGGGGGCGACCGGGGAGCTGTTTTTT

D gene: TRBD1
J gene: TRBJ1-1
V gene: TRBV4-1
clone size: NA
CDR3 protein: CASSQDHRQGNTEAFF
CDR3 DNA: TGCGCCAGCAGCCAAGATCATCGACAGGGGAACACTGAAGCTTTCTTT

D gene: TRBD1
J gene: TRBJ1-1
V gene: TRBV5-1
clone size: NA
CDR3 protein: CASSLGDRVLGNTEAFF
CDR3 DNA: TGCGCCAGCAGCTTGGGAGACAGGGTTCTCGGGAACACTGAAGCTTTCTTT

D gene: NA
J gene: TRBJ2-2
V gene: TRBV5-1
clone size: NA
CDR3 protein: CASSPGPWPGELFF
CDR3 DNA: TGCGCCAGCAGCCCGGGTCCTTGGCCCGGGGAGCTGTTTTTT

D gene: NA
J gene: TRBJ1-1
V gene: TRBV15
clone size: NA
CDR3 protein: CATSRDALRNTEAFF
CDR3 DNA: TGTGCCACCAGCAGAGATGCCCTACGGAACACTGAAGCTTTCTTT

D gene: NA
J gene: TRBJ2-4
V gene: TRBV11-2
clone size: once
CDR3 protein: CASSRNQGHDIQYF
CDR3 DNA: TGTGCCAGCAGCCGAAATCAGGGACACGACATTCAGTACTTC

D gene: NA
J gene: TRBJ2-7
V gene: TRBV5-1
clone size: NA
CDR3 protein: CASSPGTSPLSYEQYF
CDR3 DNA: TGCGCCAGCAGCCCCGGGACATCCCCCCTCTCCTACGAGCAGTACTTC

D gene: NA
J gene: TRBJ1-1
V gene: TRBV6-5
clone size: NA
CDR3 protein: CASSAQGFTEAFF
CDR3 DNA: TGTGCCAGCAGCGCACAGGGTTTCACTGAAGCTTTCTTT

D gene: TRBD1
J gene: TRBJ1-1
V gene: TRBV9
clone size: NA
CDR3 protein: CASSLTGGTEAFF
CDR3 DNA: TGTGCCAGCAGCCTTACAGGGGGCACTGAAGCTTTCTTT

D gene: TRBD2
J gene: TRBJ2-1
V gene: TRBV5-1
clone size: NA
CDR3 protein: CASSRSGSSYNEQFF
CDR3 DNA: TGCGCCAGCAGTCGGAGCGGGAGCTCCTACAATGAGCAGTTCTTC

D gene: TRBD1
J gene: TRBJ1-1
V gene: TRBV6-5
clone size: NA
CDR3 protein: CASLPRGRTEAFF
CDR3 DNA: TGTGCCAGCCTCCCAAGGGGGCGCACTGAAGCTTTCTTT

D gene: NA
J gene: TRBJ1-4
V gene: TRBV5-1
clone size: once
CDR3 protein: CASSSGRTNEKLFF
CDR3 DNA: TGCGCCAGCAGCTCTGGGAGAACTAATGAAAAACTGTTTTTT

D gene: TRBD2
J gene: TRBJ2-7
V gene: TRBV15
clone size: NA
CDR3 protein: CATSRGLGTSGVYEQYF
CDR3 DNA: TGTGCCACCAGCAGGGGACTGGGTACTAGCGGGGTCTACGAGCAGTACTTC

D gene: TRBD2
J gene: TRBJ2-3
V gene: TRBV7-3
clone size: NA
CDR3 protein: CASSYSSGGTDTQYF
CDR3 DNA: TGTGCCAGCAGTTATTCTAGCGGGGGCACAGATACGCAGTATTTT

D gene: NA
J gene: TRBJ2-7
V gene: TRBV21-1
clone size: NA
CDR3 protein: CASSNTRGSAYEQYF
CDR3 DNA: TGTGCCAGCAGCAATACTCGGGGTAGCGCCTACGAGCAGTACTTC

D gene: TRBD1
J gene: TRBJ2-7
V gene: TRBV30
clone size: once
CDR3 protein: CAWEGWDSAYEQYF
CDR3 DNA: TGTGCCTGGGAGGGGTGGGACAGCGCCTACGAGCAGTACTTC

D gene: NA
J gene: TRBJ2-1
V gene: TRBV5-1
clone size: NA
CDR3 protein: CASSLEGASIHNEQFF
CDR3 DNA: TGCGCCAGCAGCTTGGAAGGGGCTAGTATCCACAATGAGCAGTTCTTC

D gene: NA
J gene: TRBJ2-3
V gene: TRBV9
clone size: NA
CDR3 protein: CASSQSGIFGDTQYF
CDR3 DNA: TGTGCCAGCAGCCAATCGGGAATTTTTGGAGATACGCAGTATTTT

D gene: TRBD1
J gene: TRBJ1-2
V gene: TRBV5-8
clone size: few
CDR3 protein: CASSPQGDLFGYTF
CDR3 DNA: TGTGCCAGCAGCCCACAGGGGGATTTGTTTGGCTACACCTTC

D gene: TRBD2
J gene: TRBJ2-1
V gene: TRBV9
clone size: NA
CDR3 protein: CASSLRGGPYNEQFF
CDR3 DNA: TGTGCCAGCAGCCTTCGCGGGGGGCCCTACAATGAGCAGTTCTTC

D gene: TRBD2
J gene: TRBJ2-3
V gene: TRBV11-2
clone size: NA
CDR3 protein: CASSLVPSGPGDTQYF
CDR3 DNA: TGTGCCAGCAGCTTAGTCCCTAGCGGTCCTGGAGATACGCAGTATTTT

D gene: TRBD1
J gene: TRBJ2-2
V gene: TRBV11-2
clone size: NA
CDR3 protein: CASTKAGGAVTGELFF
CDR3 DNA: TGTGCCAGCACGAAGGCAGGGGGCGCTGTCACCGGGGAGCTGTTTTTT

D gene: TRBD1
J gene: TRBJ2-5
V gene: TRBV28
clone size: NA
CDR3 protein: CASSPLGQGDRETQYF
CDR3 DNA: TGTGCCAGCAGCCCTCTCGGACAGGGGGATAGGGAGACCCAGTACTTC

D gene: NA
J gene: TRBJ2-7
V gene: TRBV7-9
clone size: NA
CDR3 protein: CASSSGLLSYEQYF
CDR3 DNA: TGTGCCAGCAGCTCAGGACTCCTGTCCTACGAGCAGTACTTC

D gene: NA
J gene: TRBJ2-2
V gene: TRBV30
clone size: NA
CDR3 protein: CAWSDSRNTGELFF
CDR3 DNA: TGTGCCTGGAGTGACAGCAGGAACACCGGGGAGCTGTTTTTT

D gene: NA
J gene: TRBJ1-2
V gene: TRBV18
clone size: once
CDR3 protein: CASSRIMAGVRYGYTF
CDR3 DNA: TGTGCCAGCTCACGGATAATGGCAGGCGTTAGATATGGCTACACCTTC

D gene: NA
J gene: TRBJ1-3
V gene: TRBV15
clone size: NA
CDR3 protein: CATSRGPTGSSGNTIYF
CDR3 DNA: TGTGCCACCAGCAGGGGTCCCACAGGGAGCTCTGGAAACACCATATATTTT

D gene: NA
J gene: TRBJ2-1
V gene: TRBV7-2
clone size: NA
CDR3 protein: CASSRSRDEQFF
CDR3 DNA: TGTGCCAGCAGCCGATCACGCGATGAGCAGTTCTTC

D gene: TRBD2
J gene: TRBJ2-5
V gene: TRBV6-1
clone size: NA
CDR3 protein: CASSEGLAGLAQYF
CDR3 DNA: TGTGCCAGCAGTGAGGGTCTAGCGGGGCTGGCCCAGTACTTC

D gene: NA
J gene: TRBJ1-2
V gene: TRBV28
clone size: once
CDR3 protein: CASAPGGYGYTF
CDR3 DNA: TGTGCCAGCGCGCCGGGGGGCTATGGCTACACCTTC

D gene: TRBD2
J gene: TRBJ2-1
V gene: TRBV7-2
clone size: medium-sized
CDR3 protein: CASSLEGLAGNNEQFF
CDR3 DNA: TGTGCCAGCAGCTTAGAGGGACTAGCGGGCAACAATGAGCAGTTCTTC